This passage covers 15 T cell receptor beta chains from one sample sequenced in a study of identical twins. TCRdb called the 5' RACE reads again in MiXCR, with one record for every CDR3 protein. The profile covers about 340,000 distinct CDR3 sequences, with 9% to 10% appearing a single time and over 7% taken by the ten largest. Sequenced material: naive T cells sorted from blood. The source of these receptors is a woman aged 50 to 60 in good health.

This clonotype occurred many times. This chain uses TRBV28 with TRBJ1-1; 12 nucleotides align to TRBD1. The CDR3 is 14 amino acids. CDR1 is MDHEN and CDR2 is SYDVKM in the germline V gene. With 3 bases clipped from V and 11 bases from J, the junction kept 7 bases outside the gene matches. The DNA for the CDR3 is TGTGCCAGCAGTTTGTGGGACAGGGGGCTTCAGGCTTTCTTT. Translating it yields CASSLWDRGLQAFF.

This clonotype has more than one count but fewer than ten. The gene calls are TRBV20-1 and TRBJ2-1, with 9 nucleotides matching TRBD1. The CDR3 is 14 residues long. The V segment lost 6 bases and the J segment 8 bases; nucleotides outside the gene matches: 11. CDR1 and CDR2 from the germline V gene are DFQATT and SNEGSKA (reference sequence). The CDR3 DNA is TGCAGTGCACAACCGGGACAGGGTTACCATGAGCAGTTCTTC. This translates into CSAQPGQGYHEQFF.

The CDR3 DNA reads TGTGCCAGCAGCTTAAGTCGACAGTCCTCTGGAAACACCATATATTTT. Protein: CASSLSRQSSGNTIYF. The rearrangement joins TRBV7-6 to TRBJ1-3, with D possibly being TRBD1 (5 bases). The CDR3 contains 16 residues. Trimming shortened V by 2 bases and J by 0 bases, and 11 bases separated the two germline ends. Germline assignment: CDR1 SGHVS and CDR2 FNYEAQ.

This chain joins TRBV11-2 and TRBJ1-1, with a weak D call TRBD1 (5 bases). CDR1 SGHAT and CDR2 FQNNGV come from the germline V gene. This CDR3 spans 13 amino acids. The ends were cut back, 0 bases at V and 13 bases at J, with 15 bases in the middle. The chain's CDR3 is CASSLEFGDDIFF. Written as DNA, the CDR3 is TGTGCCAGCAGCTTAGAGTTTGGGGACGATATTTTCTTT.

This clonotype was observed a single time. The chain has TRBV4-1 and TRBJ1-2, with 9 bases aligning to TRBD1. Trimming removed 3 bases from V and 5 bases from J; junction bases left unmatched: 13. The CDR3 is 17 residues long. The germline V gene has CDR1 MGHRA and CDR2 YSYEKL. The CDR3 protein is CASSQGGQGREGYGYTF. In DNA form, the CDR3 reads TGCGCCAGCAGCCAGGGGGGACAGGGCCGAGAGGGGTATGGCTACACCTTC.

This chain links TRBV10-1 with TRBJ2-7; TRBD2 aligns across 11 bases. CDR3 length: 16 amino acids. Germline V gene lookup returns CDR1 WNHNN and CDR2 SYGVQD (reference sequence). With V trimmed by 3 bases and J by 6 bases, 10 bases remained unmatched. The CDR3 DNA reads TGCGCCAGCAGTGAAACTAGCGGGAGAAATGGGGGCGAGCAGTACTTC. Translating gives CASSETSGRNGGEQYF.

There are many counts of this clonotype. The rearrangement links TRBV6-6 to TRBJ2-1; possibly TRBD2 for D (6 bases). Germline-derived CDR1 and CDR2 are MNHNY and SVGAGI (reference sequence). There are 12 residues in the CDR3. V lost 8 bases to trimming and J lost 7 bases, with 12 bases between them. CDR3 coding DNA: TGTGCCAGCGGGGAGGAGTGGAATGAGCAGTTCTTC. Encoded protein: CASGEEWNEQFF.

This clonotype has a handful of counts. V usage is TRBV27 and J usage is TRBJ1-1; 7 nucleotides line up with TRBD1. The CDR3 loop spans 15 amino acids. The germline V gene has CDR1 MNHEY and CDR2 SMNVEV (reference sequence). With 5 bases clipped from V and 6 bases from J, the junction kept 12 bases outside the gene matches. CDR3 region: CASSLGTAGIAEAFF. The CDR3 DNA reads as TGTGCCAGCAGTCTCGGGACAGCAGGGATCGCTGAAGCTTTCTTT.

The V call is TRBV7-9, the J call TRBJ2-1; D is undetermined. V lost 2 bases to trimming and J lost 6 bases, with 20 bases between them. This CDR3 is 17 amino acids long. In germline, CDR1 is SEHNR, CDR2 FQNEAQ (reference sequence). CDR3 coding DNA: TGTGCCAGCAGCTTATACGCCGCGCGACCAGAATCCAATGAGCAGTTCTTC. Its translation: CASSLYAARPESNEQFF.

This clonotype was detected ten times or more. This chain joins TRBV2 and TRBJ1-5; 9 bases align to TRBD1. The CDR3 runs 16 residues. CDR1 and CDR2 from the germline V gene are SNHLY and FYNNEI. V lost 2 bases and J lost 0; bases outside the gene matches: 2. CDR3 sequence: CASSERTGDSNQPQHF. CDR3 DNA sequence: TGTGCCAGCAGTGAAAGGACAGGGGATAGCAATCAGCCCCAGCATTTT. The whole variable domain, remainder taken from reference TRBV2 and TRBJ1-5, is EPEVTQTPSHQVTQMGQEVILRCVPISNHLYFYWYRQILGQKVEFLVSFYNNEISEKSEIFDDQFSVERPDGSNFTLKIRSTKLEDSAMYFCASSERTGDSNQPQHFGDGTRLSIL.

V usage is TRBV10-2 and J usage is TRBJ1-3; D is uncertain. This CDR3 comprises 14 residues. V gave up 4 bases and J gave up 2 bases, with 9 bases separating them. CDR1 is WSHSY, CDR2 SAAADI, per germline. In DNA form, the CDR3 reads TGCGCCAGCAGTGGAGGACTCCCTGGAAACACCATATATTTT. This translates into CASSGGLPGNTIYF.

The table lists this clonotype with a few counts. The J gene is TRBJ2-7, the V gene TRBV7-6, with 14 bases lining up with TRBD2. This CDR3 comprises 16 residues. Trimming took 1 base from V and 3 from J; bases not matched to a gene: 2. Germline V gene data show CDR1 as SGHVS and CDR2 as FNYEAQ. The CDR3 bases are TGTGCCAGCAGCTTAGGGGGACTAGCGGGAGTCTACGAGCAGTACTTC. It translates to CASSLGGLAGVYEQYF. Variable domain in full (rest from reference TRBV7-6 and TRBJ2-7): GAGVSQSPRYKVTKRGQDVALRCDPISGHVSLYWYRQALGQGPEFLTYFNYEAQQDKSGLPNDRFSAERPEGSISTLTIQRTEQRDSAMYRCASSLGGLAGVYEQYFGPGTRLTVT.

CDR3 protein: CASSQGGTAYEQYF. CDR3 nucleotide sequence: TGTGCCAGCAGCCAGGGTGGGACTGCCTACGAGCAGTACTTC. The chain joins TRBV3-1 to TRBJ2-7; D is possibly TRBD2 (6 bases). The CDR3 has 14 residues. Trimming removed 3 bases from V and 2 bases from J, with 11 bases in between. The V gene's germline CDR1 is LGHDT and CDR2 YNNKEL (reference sequence).

This clonotype was seen a few times. The chain carries TRBV10-2 and TRBJ2-3; possibly TRBD1 or TRBD2 for D (5 bases each). The CDR3 has 12 residues. In germline, CDR1 is WSHSY, CDR2 SAAADI. Between the trimmed V and J ends, which lost 4 bases and 10 bases, there was a span of 12 bases. As DNA, the CDR3 is TGCGCCAGCAGTGGCCGGGGCGAAGCGCAGTATTTT. Residues: CASSGRGEAQYF.

Here the CDR3 reads CASSLAGGYGNEQFF. DNA of the CDR3: TGTGCCAGCAGCTTAGCTGGCGGGTACGGCAATGAGCAGTTCTTC. V is TRBV7-8 and J is TRBJ2-1, with TRBD2 as a possible D gene (5 bases). The CDR3 sequence is 15 residues long. Germline-derived CDR1 and CDR2 are SGHVS and FQNEAQ. V was shortened by 0 bases and J by 6 bases, with 12 bases between the two germline ends.